Listed below are T cell receptor beta chains from one sample, sequenced in a study of blood T cell repertoires in COVID-19. Using immunoSEQ multiplex PCR, the repertoire was profiled, and TCRdb retains in-frame clones only, with some absent. This table holds about 230,000 clones, over 80% found once. Sequencing was carried out using peripheral blood. The receptors stem from a woman between 65 and 79 years old with active or convalescent COVID-19. Each CDR3 is given with its conserved first and last residue. The D gene is left open where the match is weak. Only part of the rows carry a size: once, few, many, or a class if the clone is expanded.

v_gene,d_gene,j_gene,abundance,CDR3nt,CDR3aa
TRBV4-2,TRBD1,TRBJ2-1,-,TGTGCCAGCAGCCAAGATCCGGGGACAGGTATGAATGAGCAGTTCTTC,CASSQDPGTGMNEQFF
TRBV30,-,TRBJ1-2,many,TGTGCCTGGAGTGTAACGGGGGGCAACACCTTC,CAWSVTGGNTF
TRBV24-1,TRBD1,TRBJ1-2,-,TGTGCCACCAGTGGTGGACAGGTTGGTGGCTACACCTTC,CATSGGQVGGYTF
TRBV9,TRBD1,TRBJ1-4,-,TGTGCCAGCAGCGAGGGACAGAGAAATGAAAAACTGTTTTTT,CASSEGQRNEKLFF
TRBV6-5,TRBD2,TRBJ2-7,-,TGTGCCAGCAGGCCTACTAGCGGACGACCCCGCGAGCAGTACTTC,CASRPTSGRPREQYF
TRBV27,TRBD1,TRBJ2-2,-,TGTGCCAGCAGTACAACAGGGGGCTGGGGGAAATTAATGGACACCGGGGAGCTGTTTTTT,CASSTTGGWGKLMDTGELFF
TRBV6-4,-,TRBJ1-3,few,TGTGCCAGCAGTATGGGCAGCCAAGACGAGAGCTCTGGAAACACCATATATTTT,CASSMGSQDESSGNTIYF
TRBV30,-,TRBJ2-1,-,TGTGCCTGGAGTCTTCTTCAGGGCGATGAGCAGTTCTTC,CAWSLLQGDEQFF
TRBV4-2,-,TRBJ2-1,-,TGTGCCAGCAGCCGAGCTACGTACAATGAGCAGTTCTTC,CASSRATYNEQFF
TRBV7-9,-,TRBJ1-3,-,TGTGCCAGCGGCGGGGGTTCAACTGGAAACACCATATATTTT,CASGGGSTGNTIYF
TRBV5-1,TRBD2,TRBJ2-7,-,TGCGCCAGCAGCATCGGGAGGCCCACCTACGAGCAGTACTTC,CASSIGRPTYEQYF
TRBV7-2,TRBD1,TRBJ1-1,-,TGTGCCAGCAGCCCAGGGGACAGAAAGAACACTGAAGCTTTCTTT,CASSPGDRKNTEAFF
TRBV5-4,-,TRBJ1-5,-,TGTGCCAAAAGCCCGGGACAATCTAATCAGCCCCAGCATTTT,CAKSPGQSNQPQHF
TRBV18,-,TRBJ1-6,-,TGTGCCAGCTCACAGGGGTTTGAGTCACCCCTCCACTTT,CASSQGFESPLHF
TRBV28,-,TRBJ1-2,-,TGTGCCAGCAGTTTAGACAGTCTCAACTATGGCTACACCTTC,CASSLDSLNYGYTF
TRBV7-2,-,TRBJ1-1,-,TGTGCCAGCAGCTTAGCGCTTTTTGGTGAAGGGCAGGGAAGAAGAGAGGCTTTCTTT,CASSLALFGEGQGRREAFF
TRBV6-1,-,TRBJ2-7,-,TGTGCCAGCAGTGAACCCCAGGGTACCTACGAGCAGTACTTC,CASSEPQGTYEQYF
TRBV6-5,TRBD1,TRBJ1-1,-,TGTGCCAGCAGACAGGGGAAGAGGGCTTTCTTT,CASRQGKRAFF
TRBV7-6,-,TRBJ1-5,-,TGTGCCAGCAGCTTTGGACTAAATCAGCCCCAGCATTTT,CASSFGLNQPQHF
TRBV30,-,TRBJ1-2,-,TGTGCCTGGAGTGTACTGGAGAGGCGATACACCTTC,CAWSVLERRYTF
TRBV28,TRBD1,TRBJ1-1,once,TGTGCCAGCAGTCCTTCGGGACAGTCTATCACTGAAGCTTTCTTT,CASSPSGQSITEAFF
TRBV9,-,TRBJ2-7,-,TGTGCCAGCAGCGGGCGGGGGCTAGGGCAGTACTTC,CASSGRGLGQYF
TRBV20-1,-,TRBJ2-5,-,TGCAGTCCTTTCCAAGAGACCCAGTACTTC,CSPFQETQYF
TRBV19,TRBD1,TRBJ2-2,-,TGTGCCACCGCCGGGACAGGGTGGGACGGGGAGCTGTTTTTT,CATAGTGWDGELFF
TRBV20-1,-,TRBJ2-1,-,TGCAGTGCTAGCGGGAAGGAGCAGTTCTTC,CSASGKEQFF
TRBV9,-,TRBJ2-7,-,TGTGCCAGCAGCGTTGGACGGGACACCTACGAGCAGTACTTC,CASSVGRDTYEQYF